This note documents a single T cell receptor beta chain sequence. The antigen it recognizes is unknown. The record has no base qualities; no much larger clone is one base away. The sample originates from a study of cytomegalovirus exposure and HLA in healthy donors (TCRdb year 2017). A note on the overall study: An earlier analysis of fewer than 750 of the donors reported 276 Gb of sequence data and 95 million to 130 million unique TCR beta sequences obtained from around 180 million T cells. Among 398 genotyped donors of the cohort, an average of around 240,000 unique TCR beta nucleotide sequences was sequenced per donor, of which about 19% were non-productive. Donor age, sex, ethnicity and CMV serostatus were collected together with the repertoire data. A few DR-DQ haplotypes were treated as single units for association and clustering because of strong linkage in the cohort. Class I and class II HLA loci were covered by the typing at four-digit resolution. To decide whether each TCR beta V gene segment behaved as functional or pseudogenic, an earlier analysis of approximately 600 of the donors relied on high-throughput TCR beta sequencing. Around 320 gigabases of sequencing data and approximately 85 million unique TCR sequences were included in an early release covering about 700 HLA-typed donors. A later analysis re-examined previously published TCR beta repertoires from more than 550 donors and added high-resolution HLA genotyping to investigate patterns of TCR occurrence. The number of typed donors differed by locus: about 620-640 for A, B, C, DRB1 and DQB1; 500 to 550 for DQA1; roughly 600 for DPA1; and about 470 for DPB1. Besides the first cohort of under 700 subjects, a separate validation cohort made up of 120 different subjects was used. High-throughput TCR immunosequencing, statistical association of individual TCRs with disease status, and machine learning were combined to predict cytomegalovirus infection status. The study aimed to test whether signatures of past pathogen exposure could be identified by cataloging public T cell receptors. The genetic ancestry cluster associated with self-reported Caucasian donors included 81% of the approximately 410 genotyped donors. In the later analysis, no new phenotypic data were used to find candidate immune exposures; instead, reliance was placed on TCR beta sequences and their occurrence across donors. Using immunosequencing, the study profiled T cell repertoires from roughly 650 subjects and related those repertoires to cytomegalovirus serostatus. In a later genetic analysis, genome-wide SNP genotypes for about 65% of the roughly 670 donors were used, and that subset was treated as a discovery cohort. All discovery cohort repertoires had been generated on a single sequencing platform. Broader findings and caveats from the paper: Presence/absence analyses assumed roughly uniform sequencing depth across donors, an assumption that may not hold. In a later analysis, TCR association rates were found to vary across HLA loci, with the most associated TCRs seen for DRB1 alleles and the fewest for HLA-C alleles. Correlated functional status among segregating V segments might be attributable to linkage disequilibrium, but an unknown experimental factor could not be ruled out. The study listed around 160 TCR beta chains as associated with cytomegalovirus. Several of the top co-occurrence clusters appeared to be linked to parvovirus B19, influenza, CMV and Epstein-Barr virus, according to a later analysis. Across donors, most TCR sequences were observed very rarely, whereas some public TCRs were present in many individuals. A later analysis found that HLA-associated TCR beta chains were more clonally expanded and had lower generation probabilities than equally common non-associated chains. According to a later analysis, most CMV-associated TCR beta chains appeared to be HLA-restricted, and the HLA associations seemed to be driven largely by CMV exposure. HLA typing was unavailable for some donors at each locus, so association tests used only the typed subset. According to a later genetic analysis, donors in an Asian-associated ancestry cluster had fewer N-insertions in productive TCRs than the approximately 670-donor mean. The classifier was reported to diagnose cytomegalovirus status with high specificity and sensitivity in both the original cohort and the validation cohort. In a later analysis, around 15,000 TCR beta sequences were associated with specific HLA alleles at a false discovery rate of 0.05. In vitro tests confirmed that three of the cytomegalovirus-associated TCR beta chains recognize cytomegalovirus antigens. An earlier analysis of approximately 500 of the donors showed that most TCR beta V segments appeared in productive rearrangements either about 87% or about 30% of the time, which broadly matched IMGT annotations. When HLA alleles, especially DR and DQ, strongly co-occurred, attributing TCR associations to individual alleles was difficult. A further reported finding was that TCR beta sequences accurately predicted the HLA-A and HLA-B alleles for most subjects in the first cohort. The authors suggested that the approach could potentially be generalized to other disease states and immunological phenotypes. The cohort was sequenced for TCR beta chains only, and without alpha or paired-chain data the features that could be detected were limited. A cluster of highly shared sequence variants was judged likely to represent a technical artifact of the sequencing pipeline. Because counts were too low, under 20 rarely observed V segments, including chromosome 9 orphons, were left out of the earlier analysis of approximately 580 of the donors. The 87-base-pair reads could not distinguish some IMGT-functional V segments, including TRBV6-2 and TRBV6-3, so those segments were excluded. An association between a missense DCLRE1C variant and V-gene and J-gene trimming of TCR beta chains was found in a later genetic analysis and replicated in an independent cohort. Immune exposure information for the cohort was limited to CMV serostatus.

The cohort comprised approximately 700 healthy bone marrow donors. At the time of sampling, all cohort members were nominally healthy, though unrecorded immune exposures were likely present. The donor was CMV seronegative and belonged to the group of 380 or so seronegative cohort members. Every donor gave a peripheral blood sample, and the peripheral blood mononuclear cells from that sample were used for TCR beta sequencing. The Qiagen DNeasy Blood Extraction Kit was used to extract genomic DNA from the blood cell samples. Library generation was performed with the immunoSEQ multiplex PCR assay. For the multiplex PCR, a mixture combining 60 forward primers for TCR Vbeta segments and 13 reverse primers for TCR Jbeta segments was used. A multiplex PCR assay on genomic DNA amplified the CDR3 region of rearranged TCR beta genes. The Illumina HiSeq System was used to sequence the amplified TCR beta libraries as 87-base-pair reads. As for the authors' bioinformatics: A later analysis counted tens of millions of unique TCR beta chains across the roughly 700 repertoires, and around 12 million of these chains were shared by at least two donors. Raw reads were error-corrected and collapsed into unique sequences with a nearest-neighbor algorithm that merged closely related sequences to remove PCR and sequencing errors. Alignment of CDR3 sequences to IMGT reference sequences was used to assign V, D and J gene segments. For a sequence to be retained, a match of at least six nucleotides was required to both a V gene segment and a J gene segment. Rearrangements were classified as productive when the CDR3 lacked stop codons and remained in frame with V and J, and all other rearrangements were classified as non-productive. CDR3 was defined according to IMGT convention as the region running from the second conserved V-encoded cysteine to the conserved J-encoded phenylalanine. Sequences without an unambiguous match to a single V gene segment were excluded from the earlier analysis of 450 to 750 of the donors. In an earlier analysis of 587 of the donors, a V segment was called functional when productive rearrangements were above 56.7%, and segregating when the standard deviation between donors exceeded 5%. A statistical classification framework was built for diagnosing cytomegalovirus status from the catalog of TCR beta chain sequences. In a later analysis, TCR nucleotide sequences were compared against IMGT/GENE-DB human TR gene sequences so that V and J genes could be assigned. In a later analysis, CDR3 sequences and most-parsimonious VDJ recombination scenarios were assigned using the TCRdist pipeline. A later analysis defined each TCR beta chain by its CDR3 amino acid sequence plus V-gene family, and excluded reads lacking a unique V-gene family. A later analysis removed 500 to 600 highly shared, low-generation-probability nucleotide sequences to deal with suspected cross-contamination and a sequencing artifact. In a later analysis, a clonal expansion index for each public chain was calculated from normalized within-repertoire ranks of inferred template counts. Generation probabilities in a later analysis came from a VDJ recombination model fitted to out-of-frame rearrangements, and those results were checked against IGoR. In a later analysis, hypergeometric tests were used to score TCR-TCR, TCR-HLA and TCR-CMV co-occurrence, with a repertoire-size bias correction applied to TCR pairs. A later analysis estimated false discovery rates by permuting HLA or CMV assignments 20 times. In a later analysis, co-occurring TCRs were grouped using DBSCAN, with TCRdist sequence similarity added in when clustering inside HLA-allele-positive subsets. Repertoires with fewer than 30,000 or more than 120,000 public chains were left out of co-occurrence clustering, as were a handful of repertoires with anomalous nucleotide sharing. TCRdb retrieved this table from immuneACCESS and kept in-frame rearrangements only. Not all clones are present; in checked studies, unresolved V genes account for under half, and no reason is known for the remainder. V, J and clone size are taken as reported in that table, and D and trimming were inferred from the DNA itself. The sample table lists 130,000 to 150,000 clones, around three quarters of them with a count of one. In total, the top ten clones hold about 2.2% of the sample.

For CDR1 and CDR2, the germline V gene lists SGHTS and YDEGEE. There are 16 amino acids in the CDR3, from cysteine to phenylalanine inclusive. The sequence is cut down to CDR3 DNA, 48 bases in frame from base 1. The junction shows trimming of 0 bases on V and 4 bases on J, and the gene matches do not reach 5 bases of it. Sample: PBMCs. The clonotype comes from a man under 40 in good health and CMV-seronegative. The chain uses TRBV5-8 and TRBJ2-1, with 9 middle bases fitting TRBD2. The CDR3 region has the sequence CASSLAGLAVYNEQFF. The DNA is TGTGCCAGCAGCTTGGCGGGACTAGCAGTATACAATGAGCAGTTCTTC. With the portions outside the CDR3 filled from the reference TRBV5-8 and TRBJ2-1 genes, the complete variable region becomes EAGVTQSPTHLIKTRGQQATLRCSPISGHTSVYWYQQALGLGLQFLLWYDEGEERNRGNFPPRFSGRQFPNYSSELNVNALELEDSALYLCASSLAGLAVYNEQFFGPGTRLTVL.